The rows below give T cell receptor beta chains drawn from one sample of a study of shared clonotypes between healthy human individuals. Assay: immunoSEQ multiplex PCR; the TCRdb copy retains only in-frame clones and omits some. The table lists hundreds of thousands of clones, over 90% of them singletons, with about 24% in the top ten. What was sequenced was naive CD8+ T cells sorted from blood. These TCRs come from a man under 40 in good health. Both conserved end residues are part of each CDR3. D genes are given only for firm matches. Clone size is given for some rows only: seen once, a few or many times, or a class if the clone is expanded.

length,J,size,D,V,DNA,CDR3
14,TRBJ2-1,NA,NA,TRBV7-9,TGTGCCAGCAGCAGAGAATCGACCCGGAATGAGCAGTTCTTC,CASSRESTRNEQFF
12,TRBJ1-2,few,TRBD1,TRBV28,TGTGCCAGCAGGGGGACAGACTATGGCTACACCTTC,CASRGTDYGYTF
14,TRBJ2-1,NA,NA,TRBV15,TGTGCCACCAGCAGAGATCTGAGCTACAATGAGCAGTTCTTC,CATSRDLSYNEQFF
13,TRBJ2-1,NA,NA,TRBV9,TGTGCCAGCAGCGTCGGGTCTTACAATGAGCAGTTCTTC,CASSVGSYNEQFF
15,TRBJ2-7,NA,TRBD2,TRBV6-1,TGTGCCAGCAGCCCCGGGGCCAGCGGGAGCCACGAGCAGTACTTC,CASSPGASGSHEQYF
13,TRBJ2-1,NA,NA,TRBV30,TGTGCCTGGGTGGAGACCTCCTACAATGAGCAGTTCTTC,CAWVETSYNEQFF
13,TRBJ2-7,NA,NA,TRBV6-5,TGTGCCAGCAGTTACTCGACCAGTTTCGAGCAGTACTTC,CASSYSTSFEQYF
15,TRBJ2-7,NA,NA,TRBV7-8,TGTGCCAGCAGCCCTAACCGGGACCACTCCTACGAGCAGTACTTC,CASSPNRDHSYEQYF
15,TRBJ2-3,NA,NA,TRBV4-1,TGCGCCAGCAGCCAAGAAAGGCAAAGCACAGATACGCAGTATTTT,CASSQERQSTDTQYF
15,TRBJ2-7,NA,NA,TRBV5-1,TGCGCCAGCAGCTTGGGAGGGGGGAAAGTCATCGAGCAGTACTTC,CASSLGGGKVIEQYF
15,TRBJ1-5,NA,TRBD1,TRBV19,TGTGCCAGTAGTATAGAGACAGGGAACAATCAGCCCCAGCATTTT,CASSIETGNNQPQHF
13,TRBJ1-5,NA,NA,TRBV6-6,TGTGCCAGCAGCCCACGGCGGGACCAGCCCCAGCATTTT,CASSPRRDQPQHF
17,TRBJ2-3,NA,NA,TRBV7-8,TGTGCCAGCAGCTTAGCATCACAGGGAGGAGGATCAGATACGCAGTATTTT,CASSLASQGGGSDTQYF
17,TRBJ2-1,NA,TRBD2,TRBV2,TGTGCCAGCAGTCCCTGGTCCGGGACTAGCGGGATTGCTGAGCAGTTCTTC,CASSPWSGTSGIAEQFF
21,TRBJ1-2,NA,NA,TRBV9,TGTGCCAGCAGCGTCCAGAGAGGGAGGTTAGCAGGGGAACCCCCTAACTATGGCTACACCTTC,CASSVQRGRLAGEPPNYGYTF
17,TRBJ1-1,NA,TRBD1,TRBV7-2,TGTGCCAGCAGCTTAGTGACAGGGGGCATCGGGAACACTGAAGCTTTCTTT,CASSLVTGGIGNTEAFF
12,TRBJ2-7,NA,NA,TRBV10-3,TGTGCCATCACCGGGGGCCTGAACGAGCAGTACTTC,CAITGGLNEQYF
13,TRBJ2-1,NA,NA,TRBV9,TGTGCCAGCAGCCCAGGGACCTCCAATGAGCAGTTCTTC,CASSPGTSNEQFF
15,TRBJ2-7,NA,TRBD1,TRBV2,TGTGCCAGCAGTGACGTACGACAGGGTGCCTACGAGCAGTACTTC,CASSDVRQGAYEQYF
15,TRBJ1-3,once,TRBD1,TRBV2,TGTGCCAGAGGGACAGGAATAAACTCTGGAAACACCATATATTTT,CARGTGINSGNTIYF
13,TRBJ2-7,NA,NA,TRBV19,TGTGCCAGTAGTATTGACAGGTACGGCGAGCAGTACTTC,CASSIDRYGEQYF
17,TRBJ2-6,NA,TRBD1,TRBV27,TGTGCCAGCAGTCTGGGACAGGCCGGCTCTGGGGCCAACGTCCTGACTTTC,CASSLGQAGSGANVLTF
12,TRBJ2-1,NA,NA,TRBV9,TGTGCCAGCAGCGACAGTTACAATGAGCAGTTCTTC,CASSDSYNEQFF
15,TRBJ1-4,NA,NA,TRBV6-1,TGTGCCAGCAGTGAAGAATGGTTCTCTAATGAAAAACTGTTTTTT,CASSEEWFSNEKLFF
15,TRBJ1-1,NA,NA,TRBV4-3,TGCGCCAGCAGCCAAGATACAGGGTTGAGCACTGAAGCTTTCTTT,CASSQDTGLSTEAFF
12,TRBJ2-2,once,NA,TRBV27,TGTGCCAGCACCTGGGGGACCGGGGAGCTGTTTTTT,CASTWGTGELFF
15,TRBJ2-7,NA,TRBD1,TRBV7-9,TGTGCCAGCAGCCGTCCCGGGACAGGGGTAACTGAGCAGTACTTC,CASSRPGTGVTEQYF
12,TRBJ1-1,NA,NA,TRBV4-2,TGTGCCAGCAGCCAAGAATCAACTGAAGCTTTCTTT,CASSQESTEAFF
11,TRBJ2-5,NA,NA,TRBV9,TGTGCCAGCAGCCGAGAGGAGACCCAGTACTTC,CASSREETQYF
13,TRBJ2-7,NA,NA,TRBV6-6,TGTGCCAGCAGTCCCCTCGCCGGCTACGAGCAGTACTTC,CASSPLAGYEQYF
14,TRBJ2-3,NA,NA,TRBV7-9,TGTGCCAGCAGCTTGACAGTAGGCACAGATACGCAGTATTTT,CASSLTVGTDTQYF
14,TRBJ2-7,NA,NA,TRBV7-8,TGTGCCAGCAGCTTAGGGGGTCCTTCCTACGAGCAGTACTTC,CASSLGGPSYEQYF
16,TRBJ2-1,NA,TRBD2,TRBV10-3,TGTGCCACCCAGGAGGGGGCTAGCGGGAGTACCGATGAGCAGTTCTTC,CATQEGASGSTDEQFF
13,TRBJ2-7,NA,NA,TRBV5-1,TGCGCCAGCAGCTTGAGTAGGGTCTACGAGCAGTACTTC,CASSLSRVYEQYF
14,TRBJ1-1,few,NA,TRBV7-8,TGTGCCAGCAGCGCGCAATGGGGGGGGACTGAAGCTTTCTTT,CASSAQWGGTEAFF
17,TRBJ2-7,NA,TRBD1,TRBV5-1,TGCGCCAGCAGCTTGCTAAACCCGGGACAGGGTTCCTACGAGCAGTACTTC,CASSLLNPGQGSYEQYF
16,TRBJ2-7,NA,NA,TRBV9,TGTGCCAGCAGCCCCCCTGACCGGGGTACACCCTACGAGCAGTACTTC,CASSPPDRGTPYEQYF
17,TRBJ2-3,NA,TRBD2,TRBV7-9,TGTGCCAGCAGTCAGGAGGGTAGCGGGCGATTCACAGATACGCAGTATTTT,CASSQEGSGRFTDTQYF
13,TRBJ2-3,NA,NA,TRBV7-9,TGTGCCAAAACGGGGTCTAGCACAGATACGCAGTATTTT,CAKTGSSTDTQYF